This TCR beta chain was sequenced during a study of T-cell reconstitution after alpha-beta-depleted transplantation in children. This clonotype was seen many times. The antigen is not known. The CDR3 loop spans 16 amino acids. Germline V gene data show CDR1 as SGDLS and CDR2 as YYNGEE. Trimming took off 3 bases at V and 1 base at J, with 15 bases between the two ends. Study-wide points: The origin of alpha-beta T cells about two months after transplant was reportedly several hundred expanded graft clones. From newly produced T cells came most of the T-cell counts and diversity one year after transplant. In some patients, recipient T cells and intrathymic progenitors surviving conditioning explained high day-60 diversity.

Preparing the TCRbeta library involved the use of unique molecular identifiers. From the PCR reads, TCRdb called clonotypes with MiXCR, one entry per CDR3 protein. This table holds 120,000 or so distinct CDR3 sequences, 23% found once. The chain links TRBV9 to TRBJ2-3, with D maybe TRBD2 (6 bases). The TCR sequence derives from a male patient between 2 and 10 years old who had a stem cell transplant for chronic granulomatous disease, so the T cells may come from the graft donor. The starting material was PBMCs, mostly from graft donor cells, obtained 180 days after TCRalphabeta/CD19-depleted stem cell transplant. CDR3 in amino acids: CASSAGDFLRTDTQYF. For the CDR3, the DNA is TGTGCCAGCAGCGCCGGGGACTTCCTGCGCACAGATACGCAGTATTTT.